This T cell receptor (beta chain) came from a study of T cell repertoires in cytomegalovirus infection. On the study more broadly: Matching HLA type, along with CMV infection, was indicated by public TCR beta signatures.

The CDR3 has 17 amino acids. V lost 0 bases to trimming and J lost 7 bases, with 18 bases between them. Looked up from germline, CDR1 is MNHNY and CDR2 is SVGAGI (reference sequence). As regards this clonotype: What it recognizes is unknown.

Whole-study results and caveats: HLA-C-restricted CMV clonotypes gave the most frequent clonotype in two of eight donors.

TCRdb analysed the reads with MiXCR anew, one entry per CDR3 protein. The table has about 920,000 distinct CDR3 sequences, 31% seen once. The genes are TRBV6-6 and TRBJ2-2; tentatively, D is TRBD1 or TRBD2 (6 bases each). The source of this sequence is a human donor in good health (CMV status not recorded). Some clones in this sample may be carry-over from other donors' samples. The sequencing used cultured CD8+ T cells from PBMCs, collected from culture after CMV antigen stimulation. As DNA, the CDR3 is TGTGCCAGCAGTTACTCTGCGAAGGGGGGATTGGGCGGGGAGCTGTTTTTT. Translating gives CASSYSAKGGLGGELFF.